Listed here are 3 T cell receptor beta chains from one sample, sequenced in a study of T cell responses to AZD1222 COVID-19 vaccine. Here immunoSEQ multiplex PCR was the method, and the copy in TCRdb shows in-frame clones only, minus some. The table lists more than 150,000 clones, under 95% of them singletons. Sequencing was performed on peripheral blood, taken on day 0 of AZD1222 vaccination. These receptors were collected from an adult in good health.

This chain joins TRBV14 and TRBJ2-1; 14 nucleotides agree with TRBD2. There are 16 residues in the CDR3. Germline lookup yields CDR1 SGHDN and CDR2 FVKESK. The junction had 6 bases not matched to a gene; V was cut back by 1 base and J by 10 bases. The CDR3 loop is CASSQAGTSGGREQFF. DNA for the CDR3: TGTGCCAGCAGCCAAGCAGGGACTAGCGGGGGTCGGGAGCAGTTCTTC.

J is TRBJ1-3 and V is TRBV10-1, with D uncertain. CDR1 is WNHNN and CDR2 is SYGVQD in the germline V gene (reference sequence). The CDR3 length is 15 residues. V was trimmed by 3 bases and J by 3 bases, leaving 12 bases between them. CDR3 sequence reads: CASSENPDFGNTIYF. The CDR3 DNA reads as TGCGCCAGCAGTGAAAATCCGGATTTTGGAAACACCATATATTTT.

The genes are TRBV4-3 and TRBJ2-3; tentatively, D is TRBD2 (6 bases). The germline CDR1 and CDR2 sequences are LGHNA and YSLEER. The CDR3 is 11 residues long. The V end was cut by 2 bases, the J end by 11 bases, with 8 bases between. The CDR3 nucleotides read TGCGCCAGCAGCCAAACGGGGGAGCAGTATTTT. Translating it yields CASSQTGEQYF.